Each of the 4 T cell receptor beta chains below was sequenced from the same sample in a study of shared clonotypes between healthy human individuals. Profiled with immunoSEQ multiplex PCR; TCRdb holds only in-frame clones, not every one. Among some 2,400,000 clones listed, approximately 96% were seen once. Material for sequencing was naive CD4+ T cells sorted from blood. Subset specified: CD45RA+ positively selected. The receptors originated from a man younger than 35 in good health.

The J gene is TRBJ1-6, the V gene TRBV7-2; no reliable D call. In germline, CDR1 is SGHTA, CDR2 FQGNSA. Trimming removed 1 base from V and 12 bases from J, with 10 bases in between. The CDR3 consists of 13 residues. The CDR3 region has the DNA TGTGCCAGCAGCTTAGAAACTCTACTACCCCTCCACTTT. Its translation is CASSLETLLPLHF.

The rearrangement links TRBV25-1 to TRBJ2-7; tentative D call: TRBD1 (6 bases). CDR1 and CDR2 from the germline V gene are MGHDK and SYGVNS. This CDR3 spans 14 amino acids. V dropped 3 bases and J dropped 1 base, with 10 bases sitting between them. In DNA form, the CDR3 reads TGTGCCAGCAGTGAGAGGACAGAATCCTACGAGCAGTACTTC. Its translation is CASSERTESYEQYF.

The chain combines TRBV28 with TRBJ2-1, with D tentatively TRBD1 (5 bases). V was trimmed by 4 bases and J by 12 bases, leaving 13 bases between them. This CDR3 region has 12 residues. Germline V CDR1 and CDR2: MDHEN, SYDVKM. CDR3 region: CASSSGLVGQFF. The CDR3 nucleotides are TGTGCCAGCAGTTCAGGGCTGGTGGGGCAGTTCTTC.

This rearrangement joins TRBV7-2 to TRBJ1-5; D may be TRBD1 (6 bases). This CDR3 is built from 16 residues. The V gene's germline CDR1 is SGHTA and CDR2 FQGNSA. The germline V and J ends were trimmed by 3 bases and 0 bases, with 12 bases remaining between them. In nucleotides, the CDR3 is TGTGCCAGCAGCTTCCAAGGACAGATTAGCAATCAGCCCCAGCATTTT. Translated: CASSFQGQISNQPQHF. The whole variable domain, filled in from reference TRBV7-2 and TRBJ1-5, reads GAGVSQSPSNKVTEKGKDVELRCDPISGHTALYWYRQSLGQGLEFLIYFQGNSAPDKSGLPSDRFSAERTGGSVSTLTIQRTQQEDSAVYLCASSFQGQISNQPQHFGDGTRLSIL.